The sequence of this T cell receptor beta chain was determined in a study of siplizumab effects on memory and regulatory T cells. Germline loops: CDR1 ENHRY, CDR2 SYGVKD. The CDR3 contains 13 residues. J lost 6 bases, V lost 5 bases, and 3 bases had no gene match. Profiling relied on immunoSEQ multiplex PCR, and the TCRdb table lists in-frame clones only, not all of them. The sample records more than 95,000 clones, 93% being singletons. Details on this clone: Its specificity is not known.

General study results and limits: Just a small share of alloreactive clones was traced back to unstimulated subsets.

The sample comprised Tregs sorted from blood. The V call is TRBV10-3, the J call TRBJ1-2; TRBD1 matches at 10 bases. The sequence was collected from a human donor in good health. The CDR3 spells CAISRQGADGYTF. CDR3 coding DNA: TGTGCCATCAGTAGACAGGGGGCAGATGGCTACACCTTC.